A single sample is the source of the 20 T cell receptor beta chains below, sequenced in a study of cytomegalovirus exposure and HLA in healthy donors. Amplification used 60 Vbeta primers and 13 Jbeta primers. This table comes from immunoSEQ multiplex PCR, and its TCRdb copy is limited to in-frame clones, with some not included. This sample yields 90,000 to 150,000 clones, of which under 80% are seen a single time; more than 9% belongs to the top ten. Source material: PBMCs. The receptors originated from a woman in her fifties or sixties in good health and CMV-seropositive.

This clone was seen a few times. J is TRBJ2-1 and V is TRBV11-2; TRBD2 might be the D (6 bases). Germline V lookup: CDR1 SGHAT, CDR2 FQNNGV. This CDR3 is 13 amino acids long. Trimming took 7 bases from V and 4 from J, leaving 11 bases between them. The CDR3 nucleotides read TGTGCCAGCAATTCGCGGGAATACAATGAGCAGTTCTTC. Translated, it gives CASNSREYNEQFF.

The chain combines TRBV27 with TRBJ2-7; D is ambiguous. Trimming removed 4 bases from V and 4 bases from J, with 11 bases in between. Germline V CDR1 and CDR2: MNHEY, SMNVEV (reference sequence). CDR3 length: 13 residues. CDR3 DNA sequence: TGTGCCAGCAGTTCTGGTGATGAGTACGAGCAGTACTTC. Protein: CASSSGDEYEQYF.

This rearrangement joins TRBV4-3 to TRBJ1-3; perhaps TRBD1 as D (6 bases). CDR3 length: 17 amino acids. Germline CDR1 is LGHNA and CDR2 is YSLEER. V was pared by 0 bases and J by 4 bases, with 16 bases between. The CDR3 is CASSQDLGGARGNTIYF. DNA for the CDR3: TGCGCCAGCAGCCAAGATCTTGGGGGGGCGCGGGGAAACACCATATATTTT.

The gene calls are TRBV7-8 and TRBJ2-7; 9 positions match TRBD2. Germline lookup yields CDR1 SGHVS and CDR2 FQNEAQ. V lost 5 bases and J lost 1; bases outside the gene matches: 6. CDR3 length equals 15 residues. The CDR3 spells CASSRSGGLSYEQYF. The CDR3 coding sequence is TGTGCCAGCAGCCGGAGCGGGGGGTTATCCTACGAGCAGTACTTC.

The genes are TRBV5-4 and TRBJ1-2; 8 positions match TRBD1. The trim removed 4 bases at V and 5 bases at J, leaving 10 bases unmatched. From germline, CDR1 is SGHNT and CDR2 YYREEE (reference sequence). The CDR3 length is 15 residues. DNA for the CDR3: TGTGCCAGCAGCCTGAACAGGGGGGAACCATATGGCTACACCTTC. Amino acid sequence: CASSLNRGEPYGYTF.

This clone appeared a few times. The genes are TRBV6-5 and TRBJ2-7, with 7 bases identical to TRBD2. CDR3 length equals 13 residues. The ends lost 2 bases at V and 2 bases at J; junction bases unmatched: 0. Germline-derived CDR1 and CDR2 are MNHEY and SVGAGI. CDR3 sequence reads: CASSYAGAYEQYF. In nucleotides, the CDR3 is TGTGCCAGCAGTTACGCGGGGGCCTACGAGCAGTACTTC.

The CDR3 is CASSTLVAANTGELFF. The CDR3 region has the DNA TGTGCCAGTAGTACCCTAGTGGCAGCGAACACCGGGGAGCTGTTTTTT. This sequence joins TRBV19 and TRBJ2-2; D remains unclear. Trimming removed 4 bases from V and 0 bases from J, with 12 bases in between. Germline V CDR1 and CDR2: LNHDA, SQIVND (reference sequence). The CDR3 is 16 amino acids.

The chain joins TRBV2 to TRBJ1-5, with D tentatively TRBD1 (6 bases). Trimming took off 5 bases at V and 3 bases at J, with 8 bases between the two ends. This CDR3 comprises 13 residues. Looked up from germline, CDR1 is SNHLY and CDR2 is FYNNEI. The CDR3 region is CASSTGNNQPQHF. As DNA, the CDR3 is TGTGCCAGCAGTACAGGGAACAATCAGCCCCAGCATTTT.

This clone was counted only a few times. The chain carries TRBV5-4 and TRBJ2-1; 7 bases line up with TRBD2. CDR1 and CDR2 (germline): SGHNT, YYREEE (reference sequence). With 4 bases clipped from V and 2 bases from J, the junction kept 6 bases outside the gene matches. The CDR3 length is 15 residues. In DNA, the CDR3 is TGTGCCAGCAGCATAGGACTAGGCGCCTACAATGAGCAGTTCTTC. This translates into CASSIGLGAYNEQFF.

A single count supports this clone. The chain links TRBV18 to TRBJ1-1; no firm D call. CDR1 is KGHSH and CDR2 is LQKENI in the germline V gene. V was clipped by 5 bases and J by 1 base, with 8 bases between them. The CDR3 contains 13 residues. CDR3 coding DNA: TGTGCCAGCTCATTCACAGAGAACACTGAAGCTTTCTTT. Translated: CASSFTENTEAFF.

The genes are TRBV5-1 and TRBJ1-1; no definite D call. The V gene's germline CDR1 is SGHRS and CDR2 YFSETQ. V lost 3 bases and J 1 base, leaving 10 bases between the germline ends. The CDR3 is made up of 14 amino acids. The CDR3: CASSSQVTNTEAFF. CDR3 bases: TGCGCCAGCAGCTCACAAGTTACGAACACTGAAGCTTTCTTT.

The rearrangement uses TRBV4-2 and TRBJ2-5; TRBD1 agrees at 9 bases. The CDR3 spans 16 residues. Germline V gene data show CDR1 as LGHNA and CDR2 as YNFKEQ. Trimming removed 3 bases from V and 1 base from J; junction bases left unmatched: 6. In nucleotides, the CDR3 is TGTGCCAGCAGCCAGGGACAGGGTCCCTCCCAAGAGACCCAGTACTTC. Its translation is CASSQGQGPSQETQYF.

The chain couples TRBV10-2 to TRBJ1-2, with 8 bases identical to TRBD1. The CDR3 length is 14 residues. Germline V lookup: CDR1 WSHSY, CDR2 SAAADI. V shed 5 bases and J 3 bases; nucleotides not matched to a gene: 5. This CDR3 is CASSTQTGDYGYTF. CDR3 bases: TGCGCCAGCAGTACCCAGACAGGGGACTATGGCTACACCTTC.

The rearrangement joins TRBV6-5 to TRBJ1-5; no definite D call. The CDR3 loop spans 13 amino acids. Germline V gene sequence: CDR1 MNHEY, CDR2 SVGAGI. Between the trimmed V and J ends, which lost 2 bases and 6 bases, there was a span of 8 bases. CDR3 in DNA: TGTGCCAGCAGTTACGGGAGGGCTCAGCCCCAGCATTTT. Its protein product is CASSYGRAQPQHF.

This chain links TRBV7-2 with TRBJ2-1; D is undetermined. CDR1 and CDR2 from the germline V gene are SGHTA and FQGNSA. Trimming left V 1 base short and J 0 bases short, with 7 bases between. The CDR3 spans 15 residues. The CDR3 reads CASSLVGDSYNEQFF. CDR3 in DNA: TGTGCCAGCAGCTTAGTGGGCGACTCCTACAATGAGCAGTTCTTC.

V usage is TRBV19 and J usage is TRBJ2-1; tentatively, D is TRBD2 (6 bases). This CDR3 region has 13 residues. V dropped 10 bases and J dropped 0 bases, with 10 bases sitting between them. The germline CDR1 and CDR2 sequences are LNHDA and SQIVND (reference sequence). CDR3: CATTGGSYNEQFF. In nucleotides, the CDR3 is TGTGCCACAACCGGGGGCTCCTACAATGAGCAGTTCTTC.

The genes are TRBV10-1 and TRBJ2-7; D may be TRBD2 (5 bases). The ends were cut back, 0 bases at V and 2 bases at J, with 14 bases in the middle. Looked up from germline, CDR1 is WNHNN and CDR2 is SYGVQD (reference sequence). This CDR3 is 16 amino acids long. Here the CDR3 reads CASSESPTGGTYEQYF. The CDR3 DNA sequence: TGCGCCAGCAGTGAGTCCCCGACCGGAGGTACCTACGAGCAGTACTTC.

The J gene is TRBJ2-3, the V gene TRBV5-1; no clear D. Germline loops: CDR1 SGHRS, CDR2 YFSETQ. CDR3 length: 16 residues. The V end lost 0 bases, the J end lost 0 bases, and 11 bases lay between the germline ends. CDR3 nucleotides: TGCGCCAGCAGCTTGGCGGTGACACTGAGCACAGATACGCAGTATTTT. It yields the protein CASSLAVTLSTDTQYF.

The CDR3 loop is CSVEGGQVSYTF. The CDR3 coding sequence is TGCAGCGTTGAAGGGGGGCAGGTGAGCTACACCTTC. The V gene is TRBV29-1, the J gene TRBJ1-2; possible D gene TRBD1, 6 bases. There are 12 residues in the CDR3. Per the germline V gene, CDR1 is SQVTM and CDR2 is ANQGSEA. With 1 base removed from V and 9 bases from J, the gap between germline ends came to 12 bases.

The rearrangement uses TRBV4-1 and TRBJ2-1, with 11 positions matching TRBD2. The CDR3 is made up of 16 amino acids. Germline V gene lookup returns CDR1 MGHRA and CDR2 YSYEKL. With 1 base clipped from V and 8 bases from J, the junction kept 7 bases outside the gene matches. CDR3 protein: CASSQATSGISYEQFF. In DNA, the CDR3 is TGCGCCAGCAGCCAAGCGACTAGCGGGATTAGTTATGAGCAGTTCTTC.